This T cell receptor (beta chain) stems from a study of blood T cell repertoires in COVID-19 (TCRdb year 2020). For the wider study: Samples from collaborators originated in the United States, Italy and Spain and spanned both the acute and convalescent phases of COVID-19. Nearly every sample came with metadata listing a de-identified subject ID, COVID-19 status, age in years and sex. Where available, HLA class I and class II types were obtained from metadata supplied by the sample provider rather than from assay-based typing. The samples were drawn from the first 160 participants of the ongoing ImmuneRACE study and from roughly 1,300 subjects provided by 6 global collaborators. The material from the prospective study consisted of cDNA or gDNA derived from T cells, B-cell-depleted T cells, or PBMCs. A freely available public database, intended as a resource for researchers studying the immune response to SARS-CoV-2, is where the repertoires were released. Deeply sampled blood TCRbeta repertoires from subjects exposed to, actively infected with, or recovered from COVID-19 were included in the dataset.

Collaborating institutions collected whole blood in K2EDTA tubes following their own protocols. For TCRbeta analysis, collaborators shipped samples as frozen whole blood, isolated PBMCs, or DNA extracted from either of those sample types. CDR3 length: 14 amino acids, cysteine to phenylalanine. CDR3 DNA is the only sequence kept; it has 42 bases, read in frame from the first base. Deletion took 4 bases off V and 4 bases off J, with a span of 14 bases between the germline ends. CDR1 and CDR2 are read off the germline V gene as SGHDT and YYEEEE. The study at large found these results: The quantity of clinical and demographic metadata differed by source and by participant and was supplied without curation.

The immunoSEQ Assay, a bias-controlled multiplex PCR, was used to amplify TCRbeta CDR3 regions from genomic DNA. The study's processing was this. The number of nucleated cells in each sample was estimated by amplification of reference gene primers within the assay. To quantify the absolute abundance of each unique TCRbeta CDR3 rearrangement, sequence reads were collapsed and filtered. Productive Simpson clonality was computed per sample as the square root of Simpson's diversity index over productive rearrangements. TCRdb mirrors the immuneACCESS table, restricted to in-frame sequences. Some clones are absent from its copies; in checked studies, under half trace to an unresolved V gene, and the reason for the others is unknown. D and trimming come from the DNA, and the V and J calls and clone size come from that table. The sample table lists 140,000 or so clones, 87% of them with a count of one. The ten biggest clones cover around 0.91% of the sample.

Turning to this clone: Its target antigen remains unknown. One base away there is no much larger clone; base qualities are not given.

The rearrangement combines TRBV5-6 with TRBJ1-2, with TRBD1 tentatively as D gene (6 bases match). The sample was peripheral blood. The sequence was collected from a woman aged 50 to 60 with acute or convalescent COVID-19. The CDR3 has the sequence CASSPPTGIYGYTF. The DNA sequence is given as TGTGCCAGCAGCCCGCCGACAGGCATCTATGGCTACACCTTC.